This T cell receptor (beta chain) derives from a study of blood T cells in healthy people across ages. On the study more broadly: There was about one barcoded beta molecule captured by template switching per two T cells.

J gave up 4 bases and V 4 bases, and 9 bases lay outside the gene matches. This CDR3 is built from 15 residues. Germline loops: CDR1 SGHRS, CDR2 YFSETQ. The second PCR ran about 7 to 12 cycles with a sample-barcoded 5' primer and J-beta primers. Each cDNA molecule carried a tag from a template-switch adaptor that contained 12 random nucleotides. TCRdb called the 5' RACE reads again in MiXCR, with one record for every CDR3 protein. The sample lists around 1,700,000 distinct CDR3 sequences; about 28% were seen once. Per individual sample, total RNA of at least 6 micrograms was extracted. This clonotype was seen many times.

The TCR comes from a young woman in good health. This sequence joins TRBV5-1 and TRBJ2-7; TRBD2 agrees at 9 bases. Sequencing was carried out using blood. The CDR3 region is CASSLNSGGIYEQYF. The CDR3 region has the DNA TGCGCCAGCAGCCTGAATAGCGGGGGAATTTACGAGCAGTACTTC.